These 23 T cell receptor beta chains originate from one sample sequenced in a study of OX40 agonist ivuxolimab in advanced cancers. Assay used: immunoSEQ multiplex PCR; TCRdb lists only in-frame clones, some missing. The top ten clones hold approximately 13% of a sample with roughly 15,000 clones, about 85% of them seen once. Sequenced here: CD4+ or CD8+ T cells sorted from blood, sampled in a trial of the OX40 agonist ivuxolimab. The receptors were gathered from an adult with an advanced solid tumor such as melanoma, head and neck, liver or kidney cancer.

The chain recombines TRBV4-1 with TRBJ1-5; 7 bases are shared with TRBD1. Germline loops: CDR1 MGHRA, CDR2 YSYEKL. The CDR3 has 16 residues. V trimming: 0 bases; J trimming: 6 bases; junction bases outside the gene matches: 8. The CDR3 DNA reads as TGCGCCAGCAGCCAAGAGGCAGGGGGATTGGGTCAGCCCCAGCATTTT. Its protein is CASSQEAGGLGQPQHF.

This chain links TRBV29-1 with TRBJ2-1, with 8 bases lining up with TRBD2. In germline, CDR1 is SQVTM, CDR2 ANQGSEA. V lost 4 bases to trimming and J lost 7 bases; unmatched junction nucleotides: 6. The CDR3 sequence is 13 residues long. CDR3: CSVAGGGGNEQFF. The CDR3 coding sequence is TGCAGCGTTGCGGGGGGCGGGGGGAATGAGCAGTTCTTC.

The rearrangement joins TRBV9 to TRBJ2-5; 7 nucleotides align to TRBD1. CDR1 is SGDLS, CDR2 YYNGEE, per germline. The V gene end was trimmed by 4 bases and the J gene end by 5 bases; junction bases not matched to a gene: 8. The CDR3 loop spans 14 amino acids. The CDR3 nucleotides read TGTGCCAGCAGCTCGCAGGGGGACGGGGAGACCCAGTACTTC. Its protein product is CASSSQGDGETQYF.

This chain joins TRBV6-5 and TRBJ1-5; D not resolved. Germline assignment: CDR1 MNHEY and CDR2 SVGAGI. This CDR3 region has 15 residues. The V end lost 2 bases, the J end lost 6 bases, and 14 bases lay between the germline ends. The CDR3 spells CASSYPGSDTQPQHF. DNA of the CDR3: TGTGCCAGCAGTTACCCCGGCTCGGATACTCAGCCCCAGCATTTT.

The chain recombines TRBV4-3 with TRBJ2-6; D could derive from TRBD1 or TRBD2 (5 bases each). The CDR3 is 17 residues long. CDR1 and CDR2 from the germline V gene are LGHNA and YSLEER. With 0 bases removed from V and 3 bases from J, the gap between germline ends came to 12 bases. The CDR3 DNA sequence: TGCGCCAGCAGCCAAGATCGAGGGGTTGGTGGGGCCAACGTCCTGACTTTC. Encoded protein: CASSQDRGVGGANVLTF.

This clone was counted a single time. This rearrangement joins TRBV29-1 to TRBJ2-7, with D unresolved. Trimming pared 8 bases from V and 0 bases from J, leaving 20 bases between. The CDR3 spans 15 residues. Germline V gene lookup returns CDR1 SQVTM and CDR2 ANQGSEA. CDR3 nucleotides: TGCAGCACCAAGATGGCCGATTCGAGCTCCTACGAGCAGTACTTC. Translating it yields CSTKMADSSSYEQYF.

This clone has only a few counts. The rearrangement uses TRBV9 and TRBJ2-7, with 7 bases identical to TRBD1. With 1 base clipped from V and 5 bases from J, the junction kept 6 bases outside the gene matches. Germline V CDR1 and CDR2: SGDLS, YYNGEE. CDR3 length equals 14 residues. The DNA of the CDR3 is TGTGCCAGCAGCGTACCTGACAGGGACGACGAGCAGTACTTC. This translates into CASSVPDRDDEQYF.

The chain joins TRBV4-3 to TRBJ2-7; 8 bases agree with TRBD2. CDR3 length: 15 residues. V shed 0 bases and J 6 bases; nucleotides not matched to a gene: 7. Germline-derived CDR1 and CDR2 are LGHNA and YSLEER. Here the CDR3 reads CASSQDPAGASEQYF. Here the CDR3 DNA reads TGCGCCAGCAGCCAAGATCCAGCGGGAGCAAGCGAGCAGTACTTC.

The V call is TRBV6-5, the J call TRBJ2-7, with D perhaps TRBD1 or TRBD2 (5 bases each). Germline CDR1 MNHEY, CDR2 SVGAGI. V lost 4 bases to trimming and J lost 6 bases, with 10 bases between them. CDR3 size: 12 residues. DNA for the CDR3: TGTGCCAGCAGTTGGAGTGGGGGCGAGCAGTACTTC. Translated: CASSWSGGEQYF.

J is TRBJ2-7 and V is TRBV29-1; 10 bases line up with TRBD2. The CDR3 extends over 14 amino acids. The V gene end was trimmed by 5 bases and the J gene end by 3 bases; junction bases not matched to a gene: 7. Germline values: CDR1 SQVTM, CDR2 ANQGSEA. CDR3 DNA sequence: TGCAGCGTTAGCCTAGCGGGAGCATACTACGAGCAGTACTTC. Its protein product is CSVSLAGAYYEQYF.

The chain joins TRBV10-2 to TRBJ1-5; tentatively, D is TRBD1 (6 bases). Trimming removed 3 bases at V and 7 bases at J, with 13 bases between. The CDR3 extends over 14 amino acids. Germline CDR1 WSHSY, CDR2 SAAADI. The CDR3, as DNA: TGCGCCAGCAGTGATTTAGGGGGTGGGCAGCCCCAGCATTTT. As protein: CASSDLGGGQPQHF.

This clone ranks as medium-sized. This rearrangement joins TRBV19 to TRBJ2-7; possibly TRBD2 for D (6 bases). Trimming removed 5 bases at V and 3 bases at J, with 20 bases between. Germline CDR1 reads LNHDA; CDR2 reads SQIVND (reference sequence). CDR3 length equals 16 residues. The DNA for the CDR3 is TGTGCCAGTAGTCCGCTGGCTAGCGAGCACATCTACGAGCAGTACTTC. This codes for CASSPLASEHIYEQYF.

This clone is labeled medium-sized (0.01 to 0.1%). In DNA, the CDR3 is TGTGCCAGCAGCGTCAGGACCGGGGAGCTGTTTTTT. Its protein is CASSVRTGELFF. The chain is built from TRBV9 and TRBJ2-2; no definite D call. CDR1 and CDR2 from the germline V gene are SGDLS and YYNGEE. The V and J ends lost 2 bases and 5 bases respectively, with 4 bases between them. This CDR3 is built from 12 residues.

The chain joins TRBV7-6 to TRBJ1-1; TRBD1 matches 8 bases. Germline V lookup: CDR1 SGHVS, CDR2 FNYEAQ. The CDR3 consists of 14 residues. J lost 5 bases, V lost 5 bases, and 7 bases had no gene match. The CDR3 sequence is CASSLDRGGTEAFF. As DNA, the CDR3 is TGTGCCAGCAGCCTCGACAGGGGAGGAACTGAAGCTTTCTTT.

The chain has TRBV7-2 and TRBJ2-3, with D possibly TRBD2 on 7 matching bases. CDR3 size: 16 residues. Germline V gives CDR1 SGHTA, CDR2 FQGNSA. Trimming shortened V by 4 bases and J by 7 bases, and 21 bases separated the two germline ends. The CDR3 protein is CASSSPGEGGWNTQYF. The CDR3 DNA reads as TGTGCCAGCAGCTCCCCCGGGGAGGGGGGGTGGAATACGCAGTATTTT.

The chain is built from TRBV29-1 and TRBJ2-7, with no clear D. CDR3 length equals 15 residues. V was shortened by 0 bases and J by 0 bases, with 12 bases between the two germline ends. The germline gives CDR1 SQVTM, CDR2 ANQGSEA. CDR3 in DNA: TGCAGCGTTGAAGATCCTGGGGATAGCTCCTACGAGCAGTACTTC. Its protein product is CSVEDPGDSSYEQYF.

The rearrangement uses TRBV27 and TRBJ2-1; the D gene is possibly TRBD2 (6 bases). The length of the CDR3 is 14 residues. Germline CDR1 MNHEY, CDR2 SMNVEV (reference sequence). V lost 4 bases, J lost 3 bases, and 10 bases lay in between. CDR3 residues: CASSSWEVYNEQFF. The CDR3 region has the DNA TGTGCCAGCAGTTCATGGGAGGTCTACAATGAGCAGTTCTTC.

The genes are TRBV5-6 and TRBJ2-7; the match to TRBD2 covers 8 bases. Germline V gives CDR1 SGHDT, CDR2 YYEEEE. This CDR3 comprises 14 residues. V lost 1 base, J lost 3 bases, and 3 bases stayed unmatched. The CDR3 loop is CASSLREGLYEQYF. CDR3 nucleotide sequence: TGTGCCAGCAGCTTGCGGGAGGGACTCTACGAGCAGTACTTC.

The chain recombines TRBV7-6 with TRBJ2-5; a weak D match, TRBD2 (6 bases). CDR1 and CDR2 (germline): SGHVS, FNYEAQ. The CDR3 length is 12 residues. The V end lost 3 bases, the J end lost 5 bases, and 7 bases lay between the germline ends. The CDR3 region is CASSLAGETQYF. The DNA for the CDR3 is TGTGCCAGCAGCTTGGCGGGGGAGACCCAGTACTTC.

The chain couples TRBV13 to TRBJ2-3, with D possibly TRBD2 on 6 matching bases. Per germline, CDR1 PRHDT and CDR2 FYEKMQ (reference sequence). The CDR3 covers 13 residues. V was clipped by 4 bases and J by 7 bases, with 12 bases between them. In DNA form, the CDR3 reads TGTGCCAGCAGCTCCCCCGGGAGACATACGCAGTATTTT. Protein sequence: CASSSPGRHTQYF.

The chain links TRBV18 to TRBJ2-2; D is ambiguous. Trimming left V 6 bases short and J 6 bases short, with 11 bases between. There are 13 residues in the CDR3. The germline gives CDR1 KGHSH, CDR2 LQKENI. The CDR3 region is CASSPDRAGELFF. The CDR3 DNA reads as TGTGCCAGCTCTCCCGATCGGGCCGGGGAGCTGTTTTTT. The entire variable domain, with the rest obtained from reference TRBV18 and TRBJ2-2, is as follows: NAGVMQNPRHLVRRRGQEARLRCSPMKGHSHVYWYRQLPEEGLKFMVYLQKENIIDESGMPKERFSAEFPKEGPSILRIQQVVRGDSAAYFCASSPDRAGELFFGEGSRLTVL.

This chain joins TRBV7-2 and TRBJ2-1, with 8 positions matching TRBD1. Germline CDR1 and CDR2: SGHTA and FQGNSA. This CDR3 spans 14 amino acids. V trimming: 5 bases; J trimming: 6 bases; junction bases outside the gene matches: 6. CDR3 sequence: CASSNDRGINEQFF. For the CDR3, the DNA is TGTGCCAGCAGCAACGACAGGGGAATCAATGAGCAGTTCTTC.

This clone came up a few times. This chain connects TRBV14 to TRBJ2-1; no reliable D call. V was cut by 2 bases and J by 7 bases, with 9 bases left in between. CDR3 length equals 13 residues. Germline CDR1 is SGHDN and CDR2 is FVKESK. CDR3 amino acids: CASSQLVRNEQFF. The CDR3 coding sequence is TGTGCCAGCAGCCAACTAGTCAGGAATGAGCAGTTCTTC.